This entry describes one T cell receptor beta chain. TCRbeta library preparation incorporated unique molecular identifiers. Via MiXCR, TCRdb re-called the PCR reads, giving one row per CDR3 protein. The sample records 400,000 to 500,000 distinct CDR3 sequences, about 11% being singletons. This sample was included in a study of T-cell reconstitution after alpha-beta-depleted transplantation in children. Per germline, CDR1 MNHEY and CDR2 SMNVEV (reference sequence). The germline V and J ends were trimmed by 0 bases and 9 bases, with 6 bases remaining between them. The CDR3 has 13 residues. This receptor was identified in a human donor who donated a stem cell graft to a child with acute myeloid leukemia. Source: PBMCs from the stem cell graft donor, taken from the stem cell graft. The chain combines TRBV27 with TRBJ1-6; no definite D call. CDR3 sequence (DNA): TGTGCCAGCAGTTTATCTGGGGTTTCACCCCTCCACTTT. It translates to CASSLSGVSPLHF.